This TCR beta chain is from a study of neurological immune-mediated disorders (dated by TCRdb to 2018 to 2020). For context, the study as a whole: Peripheral blood TCR-beta repertoires from patients with HTLV-I-associated myelopathy (HAM/TSP), patients with multiple sclerosis, and healthy controls were compared in the study using UMI-based sequencing. The roughly 110 TCR-beta libraries covered PBMC samples along with longitudinal samples, technical triplicates, and paired sorted CD4+ and CD8+ T-cell subsets. The cohort was made up of 65 to 75 subjects, consisting of 15 or so HAM/TSP patients, some 34 multiple sclerosis patients and 20 healthy controls. Study-wide conclusions, independent of this receptor: Expanded clones from different subjects shared no identical CDR3 amino acid sequences, which suggests that TCR-beta repertoires were private in all groups. TCR clonal expansion was highest in HAM/TSP patients and lowest in MS patients, with MS patients falling below even healthy controls.

cDNA was synthesized by template-switch 5'RACE using a primer with a 10-nucleotide random unique molecular identifier that tagged each TCR transcript. Every sequencing run covered 15-18 subjects and yielded more than 170 million TCR-beta sequences. The RNeasy kit was used to extract total RNA. The KAPA Real-time Library Amplification kit was used to amplify TCR-beta VDJ regions with primers for the TCR constant region and the 5'RACE anchor. Sample indexes and Illumina adaptors were added in a first PCR, and a second PCR then increased library yield. After Ampure bead purification, the TCR product of roughly 650 bp was size-selected on a 2% E-gel SizeSelection system. Before pooling, library quality was assessed on a Bioanalyzer, concentration was determined with Qubit, and library quantification was performed with the Kapa Library Quantification kit. Paired-end 2 x 150 bp sequencing of the libraries was performed on an Illumina HiSeq 2500. To increase sequence diversity, about 25-31% phiX was spiked into each library pool. In the source study's methods: The quality-filtered reads were processed with the UMI-based MiGEC pipeline, whose error correction step removed more than 85% of the raw TCR sequences. IMGT germline references were used for aligning VDJ genes, and each clonotype was defined as a unique CDR3 amino acid sequence together with its V-J genes. Clonal expansion, Shannon diversity and CDR3 relatedness (CalcPairwiseDistances, ClusterSamples) were evaluated with VDJtools, and phylogenetic trees were built with CLCbio workbench. A clone was classed as expanded if it had 8 or more unique UMIs, a cutoff based on coefficient-of-variation modelling across technical triplicates. TCRdb cleaned the public reads at Q25 with fastp, built clones with MiXCR and kept in-frame beta chains. When rows share a CDR3 protein, they turn into one entry using the most common DNA and genes. For this entry, the V and J calls and clone size follow TCRdb and not the study's own pipeline. This sample lists tens of thousands of distinct CDR3 sequences; over 12% were detected once. The top ten constitute around 27% of the sample.

Unsorted PBMC libraries were generated from 2 million PBMCs stored in RNAlater at -80 °C until RNA extraction. Peripheral blood was subjected to Ficoll-Hypaque density gradient centrifugation to isolate PBMCs, which were then cryopreserved in liquid nitrogen. This clonotype was recorded at least ten times. There is no known antigen for this receptor. No base qualities exist here, and no much larger clone lies one base off it. V is trimmed back by 4 bases and J by 6 bases, and the junction contains 11 bases that no gene match accounts for. Including the terminal cysteine and phenylalanine, the CDR3 comprises 15 residues. The read is trimmed to its CDR3 DNA, 45 bases read in frame from base 1. For CDR1 and CDR2, the germline V gene (reference sequence) lists MNHEY and SMNVEV.

The receptor was isolated from a woman aged 50 to 60 with HTLV-1-associated myelopathy (HAM/TSP). The sample taken for sequencing was PBMCs. The sequence is built from TRBV27 and TRBJ1-2, with 7 junctional bases fitting TRBD1. Here the CDR3 is given as CASSSARDRQNGYTF. The sequence in DNA is TGTGCCAGCAGTTCAGCCCGGGACAGACAAAATGGCTACACCTTC.